The 28 T cell receptor beta chains below were found in one sample sequenced in a study of blood T cell repertoires in COVID-19. Clones were read by immunoSEQ multiplex PCR, and TCRdb kept only the in-frame ones, dropping some. The sample shows about 410,000 clones, about nine tenths of them seen only once. Specimen: peripheral blood. The receptor set was obtained from a woman aged 35 to 49 with COVID-19, enrolled during active disease.

This sequence joins TRBV28 and TRBJ2-1, with D maybe TRBD2 (6 bases). Germline CDR1 MDHEN, CDR2 SYDVKM. Trimming took 5 bases from V and 13 from J, leaving 18 bases between them. The length of the CDR3 is 13 residues. DNA for the CDR3: TGTGCCAGCAGTCCCCCGGGAGATAGCGGACAGTTCTTC. Translation gives CASSPPGDSGQFF.

The chain carries TRBV27 and TRBJ1-5, with D possibly being TRBD1 (5 bases). The CDR3 has 11 amino acids. CDR1 is MNHEY, CDR2 SMNVEV, per germline (reference sequence). CDR3 region: CAAGFNQPQHF. CDR3 sequence (DNA): TGTGCGGCAGGGTTCAATCAGCCCCAGCATTTT.

V gene TRBV15 combines with J gene TRBJ1-5; 7 bases are shared with TRBD1. The CDR3 sequence is 17 residues long. Per germline, CDR1 LNHNV and CDR2 YYDKDF (reference sequence). The V and J ends lost 4 bases and 3 bases, in that order; junction bases with no gene match: 12. CDR3 loop: CATSIKHDREVNQPQHF. CDR3 DNA: TGTGCCACCAGCATCAAGCACGACAGGGAAGTCAATCAGCCCCAGCATTTT. Using reference TRBV15 and TRBJ1-5 for the parts outside the CDR3, the full variable domain is DAMVIQNPRYQVTQFGKPVTLSCSQTLNHNVMYWYQQKSSQAPKLLFHYYDKDFNNEADTPDNFQSRRPNTSFCFLDIRSPGLGDTAMYLCATSIKHDREVNQPQHFGDGTRLSIL.

This chain connects TRBV7-9 to TRBJ2-7; 9 nucleotides line up with TRBD2. V shed 7 bases and J 0 bases; nucleotides not matched to a gene: 7. The germline V gene has CDR1 SEHNR and CDR2 FQNEAQ (reference sequence). The CDR3 has 15 amino acids. In nucleotides, the CDR3 is TGTGCCAGCAAACTGATTAGCGGGAGCTCCTACGAGCAGTACTTC. The encoded protein is CASKLISGSSYEQYF.

The rearrangement uses TRBV11-3 and TRBJ2-1, with 10 bases fitting TRBD2. Germline assignment: CDR1 SGHNT and CDR2 YENEEA. The J segment lost 4 bases and the V segment lost 3 bases, leaving 3 bases of the junction unmatched. The CDR3 extends over 15 amino acids. The DNA for the CDR3 is TGTGCCAGCAGCTTGCGGACTAGCGGATACAATGAGCAGTTCTTC. Its translation: CASSLRTSGYNEQFF.

This rearrangement joins TRBV27 to TRBJ2-2, with 7 bases aligning to TRBD2. J lost 0 bases, V lost 8 bases, and 3 bases had no gene match. Germline CDR1 is MNHEY and CDR2 is SMNVEV (reference sequence). CDR3 length: 14 residues. The CDR3 DNA sequence: TGTGCCAGCTTTCGGGGGGCGAACACCGGGGAGCTGTTTTTT. Translating gives CASFRGANTGELFF.

The chain recombines TRBV10-3 with TRBJ2-1; 8 bases match TRBD2. The CDR3 loop spans 15 amino acids. Per the germline V gene, CDR1 is ENHRY and CDR2 is SYGVKD. The J segment lost 6 bases and the V segment lost 3 bases, leaving 7 bases of the junction unmatched. The CDR3 protein is CAISERETSVNEQFF. CDR3 coding DNA: TGTGCCATCAGTGAAAGAGAGACTAGCGTCAATGAGCAGTTCTTC.

A single count supports this clone. This chain links TRBV7-9 with TRBJ2-5; TRBD1 might be the D (5 bases). The CDR3 is 14 residues long. Germline V lookup: CDR1 SEHNR, CDR2 FQNEAQ (reference sequence). V was pared by 0 bases and J by 1 base, with 6 bases between. CDR3 amino acids: CASSLAGAQETQYF. The CDR3 DNA reads as TGTGCCAGCAGCTTAGCAGGGGCCCAAGAGACCCAGTACTTC.

The rearrangement uses TRBV24-1 and TRBJ1-5; 11 bases match TRBD1. The length of the CDR3 is 14 residues. Germline trimming cut 9 bases from V and 4 bases from J; bases unmatched to any gene: 4. Germline V gives CDR1 KGHDR, CDR2 SFDVKD. The DNA of the CDR3 is TGTGCCACCCGGACAGGGGGCCAGAATCAGCCCCAGCATTTT. Its translation is CATRTGGQNQPQHF.

Here the CDR3 reads CACPGWAGDEQYF. CDR3 sequence (DNA): TGTGCGTGCCCGGGCTGGGCCGGGGACGAGCAGTACTTC. The J gene is TRBJ2-7, the V gene TRBV7-2, with D perhaps TRBD2 (5 bases). The CDR3 is 13 residues long. Germline-derived CDR1 and CDR2 are SGHTA and FQGNSA.

This clone was seen once. J is TRBJ2-5 and V is TRBV7-2, with 8 bases matching TRBD1. The CDR3 runs to 11 residues. V lost 4 bases, J lost 9 bases, and 1 base stayed unmatched. Germline loops: CDR1 SGHTA, CDR2 FQGNSA. Here the CDR3 reads CASSYRGAQYF. For the CDR3, the DNA is TGTGCCAGCAGCTACAGGGGGGCCCAGTACTTC.

V is TRBV30 and J is TRBJ1-2; D is perhaps TRBD1 (6 bases). V was shortened by 0 bases and J by 9 bases, with 20 bases between the two germline ends. The CDR3 has 15 amino acids. Germline assignment: CDR1 GTSNPN and CDR2 SVGIG (reference sequence). This chain's CDR3 is CAWSVMGGQGGSYTF. In DNA, the CDR3 is TGTGCCTGGAGTGTTATGGGGGGGCAGGGAGGTAGCTACACCTTC.

This sequence joins TRBV15 and TRBJ2-1, with 10 bases matching TRBD2. With 4 bases clipped from V and 9 bases from J, the junction kept 9 bases outside the gene matches. This CDR3 is 15 amino acids long. Germline CDR1 LNHNV, CDR2 YYDKDF (reference sequence). This chain's CDR3 is CATSTSAGGPPEQFF. DNA of the CDR3: TGTGCCACCAGCACCTCAGCGGGGGGGCCACCTGAGCAGTTCTTC. The full variable domain, rest sourced from reference TRBV15 and TRBJ2-1, is DAMVIQNPRYQVTQFGKPVTLSCSQTLNHNVMYWYQQKSSQAPKLLFHYYDKDFNNEADTPDNFQSRRPNTSFCFLDIRSPGLGDTAMYLCATSTSAGGPPEQFFGPGTRLTVL.

V and J are TRBV12-3 or TRBV12-4 and TRBJ1-2; D call uncertain. Trimming removed 6 bases at V and 8 bases at J, with 7 bases between. The CDR3 runs to 10 residues. CDR3 region: CASSLSGYTF. For the CDR3, the DNA is TGTGCCAGCAGCCTCTCCGGCTACACCTTC.

Only one count was recorded for this clone. The V gene is TRBV7-2, the J gene TRBJ1-1; TRBD1 is a possible D gene (6 bases). The V end lost 5 bases, the J end lost 0 bases, and 10 bases lay between the germline ends. The CDR3 spans 14 residues. The germline V gene has CDR1 SGHTA and CDR2 FQGNSA. CDR3: CASSRTALNTEAFF. In DNA, the CDR3 is TGTGCCAGCAGCCGGACAGCCTTGAACACTGAAGCTTTCTTT.

V is TRBV5-1 and J is TRBJ1-1, with 8 bases that match TRBD1. CDR3 length: 14 residues. Per germline, CDR1 SGHRS and CDR2 YFSETQ. Trimming took 5 bases from V and 4 from J; bases not matched to a gene: 7. This CDR3 reads CASSDRTGSTEAFF. CDR3 nucleotide sequence: TGCGCCAGCAGTGATCGGACAGGGAGCACTGAAGCTTTCTTT.

The gene calls are TRBV6-2 or TRBV6-3 and TRBJ1-1, with 10 bases aligning to TRBD1. CDR3 length: 15 residues. Per the germline V gene, CDR1 is MNHEY and CDR2 is SVGEGT. Trimming at V came to 5 bases and at J to 1 base, leaving 4 bases not matched to a gene. The CDR3 DNA reads TGTGCCAGCAGTCGGACAGGGGGACCGAACACTGAAGCTTTCTTT. Translated, it gives CASSRTGGPNTEAFF.

The rearrangement joins TRBV5-1 to TRBJ2-1; D not resolved. The germline V gene encodes CDR1 SGHRS and CDR2 YFSETQ. The CDR3 covers 15 residues. The V end was cut by 1 base, the J end by 0 bases, with 8 bases between. CDR3 region: CASSLFLDSYNEQFF. As DNA, the CDR3 is TGCGCCAGCAGCTTGTTCTTAGACTCCTACAATGAGCAGTTCTTC. The entire variable domain, with the rest obtained from reference TRBV5-1 and TRBJ2-1, is as follows: KAGVTQTPRYLIKTRGQQVTLSCSPISGHRSVSWYQQTPGQGLQFLFEYFSETQRNKGNFPGRFSGRQFSNSRSEMNVSTLELGDSALYLCASSLFLDSYNEQFFGPGTRLTVL.

The chain is built from TRBV29-1 and TRBJ2-1, with 10 bases that match TRBD2. V gave up 8 bases and J gave up 6 bases; unmatched junction bases: 10. Per the germline V gene, CDR1 is SQVTM and CDR2 is ANQGSEA. The CDR3 totals 14 residues. CDR3 DNA: TGCAGCACTACTCGCCTAGCGGGGGTCAATGAGCAGTTCTTC. This codes for CSTTRLAGVNEQFF.

The chain combines TRBV25-1 with TRBJ1-2; unclear D gene. This CDR3 is 14 amino acids long. Germline assignment: CDR1 MGHDK and CDR2 SYGVNS. The V end lost 2 bases, the J end lost 2 bases, and 9 bases lay between the germline ends. For the CDR3, the DNA is TGTGCCAGCAGTGAAGTCGGGGTAAACTATGGCTACACCTTC. It translates to CASSEVGVNYGYTF.

J is TRBJ2-7 and V is TRBV27; 8 bases match TRBD1. With 6 bases clipped from V and 2 bases from J, the junction kept 6 bases outside the gene matches. CDR3 length: 14 residues. Germline-derived CDR1 and CDR2 are MNHEY and SMNVEV (reference sequence). CDR3 DNA: TGTGCCAGCAGCCGGGGACAGGCCGCCTACGAGCAGTACTTC. Residues: CASSRGQAAYEQYF.

The genes are TRBV18 and TRBJ1-1, with 8 bases aligning to TRBD1. Per the germline V gene, CDR1 is KGHSH and CDR2 is LQKENI. The CDR3 sequence is 13 residues long. J gave up 6 bases and V 4 bases, and 4 bases lay outside the gene matches. CDR3 sequence: CASSLDRASEAFF. The CDR3 DNA reads as TGTGCCAGCTCACTGGACAGGGCCTCTGAAGCTTTCTTT.

The chain recombines TRBV5-4 with TRBJ1-2; perhaps TRBD1 as D (6 bases). The germline gives CDR1 SGHNT, CDR2 YYREEE (reference sequence). The CDR3 is 13 amino acids. Trimming cost V 2 bases and J 2 bases, with 7 bases left between them. The CDR3 bases are TGTGCCAGCAGCTTTACAGGGAACTATGGCTACACCTTC. This codes for CASSFTGNYGYTF.

The V gene is TRBV7-2, the J gene TRBJ1-3; D gene unclear. Per germline, CDR1 SGHTA and CDR2 FQGNSA. The V and J ends lost 0 bases and 0 bases respectively, with 9 bases between them. This CDR3 has 16 amino acids. The CDR3 DNA is TGTGCCAGCAGCTTAGCTTTGAGGATCTCTGGAAACACCATATATTTT. This translates into CASSLALRISGNTIYF.

J is TRBJ1-5 and V is TRBV5-8; 9 bases are a match to TRBD1. The CDR3 loop spans 15 amino acids. V gave up 4 bases and J gave up 3 bases; unmatched junction bases: 5. In germline, CDR1 is SGHTS, CDR2 YDEGEE. CDR3 DNA: TGTGCCAGCAGCCCGAGGGACAGGGCCAATCAGCCCCAGCATTTT. Protein product: CASSPRDRANQPQHF.

The rearrangement links TRBV7-8 to TRBJ1-2; D is unclear. Germline CDR1 reads SGHVS; CDR2 reads FQNEAQ. This CDR3 has 12 amino acids. The ends were cut back, 5 bases at V and 2 bases at J, with 6 bases in the middle. As DNA, the CDR3 is TGTGCCAGCAGCCCTATAAACTATGGCTACACCTTC. It encodes CASSPINYGYTF. The variable domain in full, completed from reference TRBV7-8 and TRBJ1-2, reads GAGVSQSPRYKVAKRGQDVALRCDPISGHVSLFWYQQALGQGPEFLTYFQNEAQLDKSGLPSDRFFAERPEGSVSTLKIQRTQQEDSAVYLCASSPINYGYTFGSGTRLTVV.

The J gene is TRBJ1-2, the V gene TRBV6-5; D is uncertain. Germline V gene data show CDR1 as MNHEY and CDR2 as SVGAGI. The V end was cut by 6 bases, the J end by 8 bases, with 16 bases between. The CDR3 spans 13 residues. CDR3 residues: CASRSREGYGYTF. CDR3 DNA: TGTGCCAGCAGATCCCGAGAGGGTTACGGCTACACCTTC.

This chain uses TRBV28 with TRBJ1-1; the D gene is possibly TRBD1 (5 bases). The CDR3 has 12 residues. Trimming removed 6 bases from V and 11 bases from J, with 16 bases in between. Germline CDR1 MDHEN, CDR2 SYDVKM. The CDR3 nucleotides read TGTGCCAGCAGCCCACCCCCAGGGTACGCTTTCTTT. Amino acid sequence: CASSPPPGYAFF.